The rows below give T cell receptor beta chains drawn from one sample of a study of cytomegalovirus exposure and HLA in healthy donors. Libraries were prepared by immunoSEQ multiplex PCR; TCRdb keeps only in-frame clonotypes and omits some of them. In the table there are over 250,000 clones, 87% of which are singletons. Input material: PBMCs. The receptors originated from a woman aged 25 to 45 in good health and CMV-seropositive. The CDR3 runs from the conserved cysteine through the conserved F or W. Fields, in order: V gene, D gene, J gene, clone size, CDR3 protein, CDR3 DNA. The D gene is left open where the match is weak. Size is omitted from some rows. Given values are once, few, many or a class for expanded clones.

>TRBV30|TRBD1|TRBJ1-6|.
CAWSVQQGPNSPLHF
TGTGCCTGGAGTGTACAACAGGGGCCTAATTCACCCCTCCACTTT
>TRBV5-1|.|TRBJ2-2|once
CASSLGGLNTGELFF
TGCGCCAGCAGCTTGGGGGGACTGAACACCGGGGAGCTGTTTTTT
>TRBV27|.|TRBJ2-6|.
CASSFGGSNVLTF
TGTGCCAGCAGTTTCGGGGGATCCAACGTCCTGACTTTC
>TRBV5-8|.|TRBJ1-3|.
CASSLAGNTIYF
TGTGCCAGCAGCTTGGCAGGAAACACCATATATTTT
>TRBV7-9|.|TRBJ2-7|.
CASSRPQYEQYF
TGTGCCAGCAGTCGACCTCAGTACGAGCAGTACTTC
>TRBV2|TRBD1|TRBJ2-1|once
CASSEWGRDRGRPEQFF
TGTGCCAGCAGTGAATGGGGGCGGGACAGGGGGCGCCCTGAGCAGTTCTTC
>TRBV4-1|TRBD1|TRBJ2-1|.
CASSTHDRVQSYNEQFF
TGCGCCAGCAGCACACATGACAGGGTACAGTCCTACAATGAGCAGTTCTTC
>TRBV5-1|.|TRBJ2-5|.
CASSLARGQTQYF
TGCGCCAGCAGCTTGGCCAGGGGACAGACCCAGTACTTC
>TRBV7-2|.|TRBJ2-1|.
CASSTRTGREEQFF
TGTGCCAGCAGCACCCGAACAGGGAGGGAAGAGCAGTTCTTC
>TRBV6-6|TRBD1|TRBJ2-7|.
CASTSTGDLSYEQYF
TGTGCCAGCACCAGTACAGGGGACCTCTCCTACGAGCAGTACTTC
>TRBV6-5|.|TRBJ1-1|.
CASSEQGRTEAFF
TGTGCCAGCAGTGAACAGGGTAGAACTGAAGCTTTCTTT
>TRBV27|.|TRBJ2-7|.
CASTYRRGPYEQYF
TGTGCCAGCACCTACCGCCGGGGCCCATACGAGCAGTACTTC
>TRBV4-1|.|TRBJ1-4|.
CASSQVGQGWEKLFF
TGCGCCAGCAGCCAAGTTGGGCAGGGGTGGGAAAAACTGTTTTTT
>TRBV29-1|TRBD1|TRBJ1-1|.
CSVVTGVNTEAFF
TGCAGCGTAGTGACAGGGGTGAACACTGAAGCTTTCTTT
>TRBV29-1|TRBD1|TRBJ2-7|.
CSAPQGVNEQYF
TGCAGCGCTCCGCAGGGGGTAAACGAGCAGTACTTC
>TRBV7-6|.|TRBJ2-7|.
CASSFGRHYEQYF
TGTGCCAGCAGCTTTGGACGGCACTACGAGCAGTACTTC
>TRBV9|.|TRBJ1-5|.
CASSVDWSNQPQHF
TGTGCCAGCAGCGTAGACTGGAGCAATCAGCCCCAGCATTTT
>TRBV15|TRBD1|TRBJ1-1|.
CATSRGQGVYTEAFF
TGTGCCACCAGCAGAGGACAGGGGGTTTACACTGAAGCTTTCTTT
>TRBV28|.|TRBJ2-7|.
CASSLDRLGEQYF
TGTGCCAGCAGTTTAGACAGGTTAGGCGAGCAGTACTTC
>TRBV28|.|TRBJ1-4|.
CASSLEPLSEKLFF
TGTGCCAGCAGCCTTGAGCCCCTCAGTGAAAAACTGTTTTTT
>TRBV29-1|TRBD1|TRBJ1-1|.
CSVEGQGGPEAFF
TGCAGCGTTGAAGGCCAGGGGGGTCCTGAAGCTTTCTTT
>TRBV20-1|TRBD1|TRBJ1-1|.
CSAEQGEEAFF
TGCAGTGCGGAACAGGGGGAAGAAGCTTTCTTT
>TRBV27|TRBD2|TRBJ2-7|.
CASSLLGGSSYEQYF
TGTGCCAGCAGTTTACTGGGAGGGAGCTCCTACGAGCAGTACTTC
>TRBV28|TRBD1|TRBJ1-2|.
CASSSTGTGSYGYTF
TGTGCCAGCAGTTCAACCGGGACAGGTTCCTATGGCTACACCTTC
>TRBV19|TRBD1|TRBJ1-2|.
CASSPGGSGGYTF
TGTGCCAGTAGTCCAGGGGGCAGCGGTGGCTACACCTTC
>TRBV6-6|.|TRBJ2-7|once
CASSFPGQQGSYEQYF
TGTGCCAGCAGTTTCCCGGGACAACAAGGTTCCTACGAGCAGTACTTC
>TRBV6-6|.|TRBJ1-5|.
CASTQGVGNQPQHF
TGTGCCAGCACCCAGGGTGTGGGCAATCAGCCCCAGCATTTT
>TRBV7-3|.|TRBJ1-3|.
CASSSSSGNTIYF
TGTGCCAGCAGCTCCAGCTCTGGAAACACCATATATTTT
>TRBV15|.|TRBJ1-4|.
CATSRRTDALNQKLFF
TGTGCCACCAGCAGAAGGACAGACGCACTTAATCAAAAACTGTTTTTT
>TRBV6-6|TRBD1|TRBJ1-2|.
CASSPGGGNYGYTF
TGTGCCAGCAGTCCAGGGGGAGGAAACTATGGCTACACCTTC
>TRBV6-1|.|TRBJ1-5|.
CASSDTNEGPQHF
TGTGCCAGCAGTGACACCAACGAGGGGCCCCAGCATTTT
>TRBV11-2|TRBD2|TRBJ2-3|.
CASSLELVGRLAGGTDTQYF
TGTGCCAGCAGCTTAGAGCTGGTGGGGAGACTAGCGGGGGGCACAGATACGCAGTATTTT